The rows below give T cell receptor beta chains drawn from one sample of a study of T cells in Graves' hyperthyroidism and ophthalmopathy. Each CDR3 protein is one row after TCRdb ran MiXCR on the multiplex PCR reads. Among approximately 370,000 distinct CDR3 sequences listed, approximately 17% were seen once. Sequenced sample: blood. The receptors were gathered from a woman aged 25 to 45 with Graves' hyperthyroidism that later progressed to Graves' ophthalmopathy. Each CDR3 is given with its conserved first and last residue. The D gene is left open where the match is weak. A clone size is listed for some rows: how often the clone was seen (once, few, many), or a class if it is expanded.

CDR3 protein,CDR3 DNA,J gene,clone size,D gene,V gene
CAWSVKGIYSNQPQHF,TGTGCCTGGAGTGTAAAAGGGATCTATAGCAATCAGCCCCAGCATTTT,TRBJ1-5,few,.,TRBV30
CASSAGDPRGKLFF,TGCGCCAGCAGCGCAGGGGACCCCAGGGGAAAACTGTTTTTT,TRBJ1-4,many,.,TRBV5-1
CASSLLAQEQYF,TGTGCCAGCAGCTTATTGGCCCAAGAGCAGTACTTC,TRBJ2-7,many,.,TRBV7-9
CASSLIRGEQFF,TGTGCCAGCAGCTTGATACGTGGTGAGCAGTTCTTC,TRBJ2-1,many,.,TRBV5-6
CSASLRALASPPNEQFF,TGCAGTGCTAGTTTGAGAGCGTTGGCTAGTCCCCCCAATGAGCAGTTCTTC,TRBJ2-1,few,.,TRBV20-1
CSARPPGLAGRETQYF,TGCAGTGCTAGACCCCCGGGACTAGCGGGGCGAGAGACCCAGTACTTC,TRBJ2-5,many,TRBD2,TRBV20-1
CASSLRGTGRITSDTGELFF,TGCGCCAGCAGCCTGAGAGGGACAGGGAGAATTACGAGCGACACCGGGGAGCTGTTTTTT,TRBJ2-2,.,TRBD1,TRBV5-1
CASSHTGTGNSYGQYF,TGCGCCAGCAGCCATACCGGGACAGGGAACTCCTACGGGCAGTACTTC,TRBJ2-7,.,TRBD1,TRBV4-1
CASSPDRGRETQYF,TGTGCCAGCAGTCCCGACAGGGGGCGGGAGACCCAGTACTTC,TRBJ2-5,many,TRBD1,TRBV27
CASKTSGNNEQFF,TGCGCCAGCAAAACTAGCGGGAACAATGAGCAGTTCTTC,TRBJ2-1,many,TRBD2,TRBV10-2
CASSYSLAATQETQYF,TGTGCCAGCAGTTACTCCCTAGCGGCTACCCAAGAGACCCAGTACTTC,TRBJ2-5,few,TRBD2,TRBV6-5
CASSSDSTYEQYF,TGCGCCAGCAGCTCCGACAGCACCTACGAGCAGTACTTC,TRBJ2-7,many,.,TRBV7-9
CASSPRNRDQYEQYF,TGTGCCAGCTCACCAAGAAACAGGGACCAGTACGAGCAGTACTTC,TRBJ2-7,.,.,TRBV18
CASMGLGSGELFF,TGTGCCAGCATGGGGCTGGGGTCCGGGGAGCTGTTTTTT,TRBJ2-2,many,.,TRBV6-1
CASSSTPPPDQETQYF,TGTGCCAGCAGTTCCACCCCCCCGCCGGACCAAGAGACCCAGTACTTC,TRBJ2-5,.,.,TRBV28
CASSSTGGLNQPQHF,TGTGCCAGCAGCTCCACCGGGGGACTGAATCAGCCCCAGCATTTT,TRBJ1-5,.,.,TRBV7-6
CASIKTGYDEQYF,TGTGCCAGCATCAAGACAGGGTACGACGAGCAGTACTTC,TRBJ2-7,.,TRBD1,TRBV28
CASSQGWVRQSSSGANVLTF,TGCGCCAGCAGCCAAGGTTGGGTGAGGCAGTCCTCCTCTGGGGCCAACGTCCTGACTTTC,TRBJ2-6,.,.,TRBV4-1
CASSIGQGSEQYF,TGTGCCAGTAGTATCGGACAGGGCTCCGAGCAGTACTTC,TRBJ2-7,.,TRBD1,TRBV19
CASSPRDSPQETQYF,TGTGCCAGCAGCCCCCGGGACAGCCCCCAAGAGACCCAGTACTTC,TRBJ2-5,few,TRBD1,TRBV7-9
CASSQTGSTAYEQYF,TGTGCCAGCAGCCAAACCGGGAGTACAGCGTACGAGCAGTACTTC,TRBJ2-7,many,.,TRBV3-1
CASSENDRNSPLHF,TGTGCCAGCAGTGAGAATGACAGAAATTCACCCCTCCACTTT,TRBJ1-6,few,.,TRBV6-1
CASSLVGRLPTYEQYF,TGTGCCAGCAGCTTAGTAGGCAGACTACCGACCTACGAGCAGTACTTC,TRBJ2-7,many,.,TRBV7-2
CASSLVTDLSYEQYF,TGTGCCAGCAGTTTGGTTACAGATCTTTCCTACGAGCAGTACTTC,TRBJ2-7,many,.,TRBV28
CASSTKDYNYEQYF,TGTGCCAGCAGTACCAAGGACTACAACTACGAGCAGTACTTC,TRBJ2-7,many,.,TRBV27
CATSEGAGLTDTQYF,TGTGCCACCAGTGAGGGAGCGGGACTCACAGATACGCAGTATTTT,TRBJ2-3,many,TRBD2,TRBV24-1
CSARAGRGVYTEAFF,TGCAGTGCTAGAGCAGGGAGGGGGGTGTACACTGAAGCTTTCTTT,TRBJ1-1,many,.,TRBV20-1
CAWSKDYLLAETQYF,TGTGCCTGGAGTAAGGACTATTTGCTTGCGGAGACCCAGTACTTC,TRBJ2-5,few,.,TRBV30
CASSPPGFTSYNEQFF,TGTGCCAGCTCACCACCGGGGTTTACATCCTACAATGAGCAGTTCTTC,TRBJ2-1,.,.,TRBV18
CSARDVGTDTQYF,TGCAGTGCTAGAGATGTCGGGACAGATACGCAGTATTTT,TRBJ2-3,.,.,TRBV20-1
CASMAGAKKLFF,TGTGCCAGCATGGCGGGTGCGAAAAAACTGTTTTTT,TRBJ1-4,.,.,TRBV2